This TCR beta chain derives from a study of CD8+CD57+ T cells in acquired aplastic anemia (dated by TCRdb to the late 2010s). About the full investigation: A mean of 3.2 ug of DNA, ranging from about 0.2 to 27.4 ug, was extracted from sorted CD4+ and CD8+ cells. A CD8+CD57+ expansion meant a frequency higher than the mean frequency seen in healthy subjects.

Here is what the overall study found, with its caveats: Although roughly 30 CD8+ CDR3 sequences were shared by patients and controls, these sequences appeared highly expressed in patients and within the immunodominant clones of patients. CD8+ Simpson's diversity did not differ significantly between patients and healthy controls (P=0.060).

TCR beta VDJ combination and CDR3 sequence profiling used genomic DNA as the template. TCR repertoire sequencing was run on an Illumina HiSeq 2000. On the authors' methods: TRBV/TRBJ rearrangement plots, CDR3 size and DJ length profiles, and Simpson's diversity index were used to evaluate the repertoires. Whichever DNA sequence was most abundant in the deep sequencing data was defined as the immunodominant clone. CDR3 amino acid sequences were screened for sharing across subjects and compared with published repertoires and the VDJdb database. TCRdb reprocessing: public reads trimmed at Q25 with fastp, clones called with MiXCR, in-frame beta chains kept. Rows merge per CDR3 protein into single entries with the most common DNA and genes. TCRdb assigned the V and J calls; the authors' analysis was not used. This sample is represented by 150,000 to 200,000 distinct CDR3 sequences; around half of them were singletons. In total, the top ten clones hold roughly 1.1% of the sample.

About this clonotype: This clone's antigen is unknown. The sample holds no much larger clone one base away, and base qualities are not on file.

Flow cytometry had shown CD8+CD57+ cell expansion in the patients selected for sequencing. All patients had severe acquired aplastic anemia diagnosed by International Study of Aplastic Anemia and Agranulocytosis and Camitta criteria. Patients had received no therapy at the time of blood sampling. In the study, sorted CD4+ and CD8+ blood T cells from patients with severe aplastic anemia and from healthy subjects underwent deep sequencing of TCR repertoires. In the USA, patient enrollment took place under clinicaltrials.gov protocols 00001620, 01623167, 00001397, 00071045, 00081523 and 00961064. Ficoll-Paque density gradient centrifugation was used to isolate peripheral blood mononuclear cells. Before DNA was extracted, CD4+ and CD8+ T cells were sorted using either FACS or magnetic beads. From the germline V gene (reference sequence), CDR1 is LNHNV and CDR2 is YYDKDF. V loses 1 base at its end and J loses 6 bases; junction bases beyond the gene matches: 13. The CDR3 sequence holds 17 residues, the cysteine and phenylalanine included. Only the CDR3 DNA is retained, 51 bases long and in frame from the first base.

Source material: sorted CD4+, CD8+, or CD8+CD57+ T cells (not recorded which) from PBMCs. The V and J segments used are TRBV15 and TRBJ1-2, with 8 bases matching TRBD1. This sequence originates from a human donor with aplastic anemia. The CDR3 region has the sequence CATSRADFGQGANGYTF. The nucleotides read TGTGCCACCAGCAGAGCAGATTTTGGGCAGGGGGCTAATGGCTACACCTTC.